A selection of T cell receptor beta chains follows, all from one sample in a study of CD8 T cells in ankylosing spondylitis. One entry per CDR3 protein, called by TCRdb with MiXCR from the 5' RACE reads. This sample has roughly 150,000 distinct CDR3 sequences, with around 9.6% found just once. The sequenced material came from blood, either unsorted or a sorted T cell fraction (not recorded which). The receptor source for this set is a female donor with ankylosing spondylitis or in good health (not recorded which). Each CDR3 is given without its conserved first and last residue. Clone sizes are given selectively: once, few, many, or a class where the clone is expanded.

v_call,j_call,clone_size,cdr3_aa
TRBV7-9,TRBJ1-1,few,ASNLLEGDTEAF
TRBV7-9,TRBJ1-2,few,ASSHDGGYGYT
TRBV29-1,TRBJ2-7,many,SVGGRTSFYEQY
TRBV5-1,TRBJ2-5,-,ASSYRTDQETQY
TRBV11-2,TRBJ2-7,-,ASSRIPSSYEQY
TRBV28,TRBJ2-7,-,ASSFRLQSKQY
TRBV12-3/TRBV12-4,TRBJ2-7,many,ASSMAGGVYEQY
TRBV20-1,TRBJ2-7,-,SATRQGGHRYEQY
TRBV20-1,TRBJ1-4,few,SARRGYGANEKLF
TRBV27,TRBJ2-1,-,ASSYGGGLNEQF
TRBV7-2,TRBJ2-7,-,ASSLVTGNEQY
TRBV9,TRBJ2-1,few,ASSGGGREIGEQF
TRBV4-3,TRBJ2-1,many,ASSQDWREQF
TRBV27,TRBJ2-5,many,ASSARLAAQETQY
TRBV5-6,TRBJ2-3,few,ASSWTSQDTQY
TRBV12-3/TRBV12-4,TRBJ2-3,few,ASSLGSRDTQY
TRBV4-2,TRBJ2-7,-,ASSHGRPPYEQY
TRBV5-6,TRBJ2-7,many,ASSQGQGVVYEQY
TRBV3-1,TRBJ2-7,few,ASSPWSGHSYEQY
TRBV27,TRBJ1-5,few,ASSSGPDRVINQPQH
TRBV7-8,TRBJ2-3,many,ASSPEGTGKTDTQY
TRBV5-8,TRBJ2-1,few,ASSWIAGDYNEQF
TRBV14,TRBJ1-1,many,ASSLGWGDEEAF
TRBV14,TRBJ2-7,few,ASSQGVGDVYEQY
TRBV13,TRBJ2-4,few,ASSPSSGLSKNIQY
TRBV4-3,TRBJ1-2,-,ASSQERLDSEVGYT
TRBV4-1,TRBJ1-2,few,ASSHIQGSYT
TRBV10-1,TRBJ2-5,many,ASSESYGREQETQY
TRBV18,TRBJ2-1,many,ASSPVSSYNEQF
TRBV29-1,TRBJ1-3,many,SVTGSFSGNTIY
TRBV9,TRBJ2-1,few,ASSMRSGATYNEQF
TRBV19,TRBJ2-1,few,ASSIDLAFPYNEQF
TRBV7-9,TRBJ1-1,many,ASSRTELNTEAF
TRBV6-5,TRBJ2-2,-,ASSYVGELF
TRBV29-1,TRBJ2-7,few,SVADRGLYEQY
TRBV9,TRBJ2-1,few,ASSGLTSGTYNEQF
TRBV2,TRBJ2-2,many,ASSEPPNTGELF
TRBV2,TRBJ2-5,few,ASSESGAGGQETQY
TRBV20-1,TRBJ1-1,few,SASRGVGDTEA
TRBV7-9,TRBJ2-5,-,ASSHQTSLETQY
TRBV6-2/TRBV6-3,TRBJ2-2,many,ASSYPGELF
TRBV29-1,TRBJ2-1,many,SVHMRGLAGSVEQF
TRBV2,TRBJ1-4,-,ASSDPNLREKLF
TRBV10-3,TRBJ2-7,many,AVSSGTTPYEQY
TRBV27,TRBJ2-7,many,ASSLSGSGDEQY